This TCR beta chain is from a study of control samples from healthy donors and cancer patients. J gave up 8 bases and V 0 bases, and 4 bases lay outside the gene matches. The CDR3 is 14 residues long. CDR1 and CDR2 (germline): SGDLS, YYNGEE. TCRdb keeps only in-frame clones here, not all; method: immunoSEQ multiplex PCR. The sample contains under 150,000 clones, more than 85% of which appear only once. To note about this clone: The same CDR3 is also encoded by other DNA sequences in this sample.

The genes are TRBV9 and TRBJ1-4; TRBD1 agrees at 7 bases. Sequencing was performed on blood. The TCR originated in a woman in her twenties or thirties in good health. CDR3 DNA: TGTGCCAGCAGCGTAGGACAGGGTAGCGAAAAACTGTTTTTT. Protein sequence: CASSVGQGSEKLFF.